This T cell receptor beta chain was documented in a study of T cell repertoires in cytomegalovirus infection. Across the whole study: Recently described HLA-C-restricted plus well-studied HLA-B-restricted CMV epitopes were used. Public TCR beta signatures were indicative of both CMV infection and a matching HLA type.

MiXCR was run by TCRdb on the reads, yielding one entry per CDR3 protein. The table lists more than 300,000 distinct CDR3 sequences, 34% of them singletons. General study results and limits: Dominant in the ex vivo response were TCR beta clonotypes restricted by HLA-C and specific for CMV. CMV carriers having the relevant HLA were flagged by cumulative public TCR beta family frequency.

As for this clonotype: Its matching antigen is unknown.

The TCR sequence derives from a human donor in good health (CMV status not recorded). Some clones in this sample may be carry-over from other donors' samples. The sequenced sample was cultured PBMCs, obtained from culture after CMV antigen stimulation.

CDR3 region: CASSSAGRSYNSPLHF. CDR3 in DNA: TGTGCCAGTAGTTCCGCTGGGCGCTCCTATAATTCACCCCTCCACTTT. This chain links TRBV19 with TRBJ1-6; D not certain. V lost 5 bases and J lost 0, with 11 bases in between. Germline CDR1 and CDR2: LNHDA and SQIVND (reference sequence). This CDR3 is 16 amino acids long.